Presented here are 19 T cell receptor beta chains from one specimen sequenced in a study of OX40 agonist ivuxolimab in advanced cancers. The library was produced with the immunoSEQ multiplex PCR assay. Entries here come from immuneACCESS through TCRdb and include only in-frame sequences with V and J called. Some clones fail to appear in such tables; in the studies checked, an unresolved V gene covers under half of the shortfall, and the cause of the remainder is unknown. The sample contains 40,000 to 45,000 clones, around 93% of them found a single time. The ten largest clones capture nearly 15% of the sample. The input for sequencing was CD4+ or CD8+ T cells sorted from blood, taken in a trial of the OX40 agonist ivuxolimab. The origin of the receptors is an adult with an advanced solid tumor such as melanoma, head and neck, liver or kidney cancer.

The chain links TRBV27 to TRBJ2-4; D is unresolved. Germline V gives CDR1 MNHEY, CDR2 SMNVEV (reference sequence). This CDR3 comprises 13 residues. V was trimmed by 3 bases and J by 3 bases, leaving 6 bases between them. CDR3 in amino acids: CASSFSSKNIQYF. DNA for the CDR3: TGTGCCAGCAGTTTCAGTAGCAAAAACATTCAGTACTTC.

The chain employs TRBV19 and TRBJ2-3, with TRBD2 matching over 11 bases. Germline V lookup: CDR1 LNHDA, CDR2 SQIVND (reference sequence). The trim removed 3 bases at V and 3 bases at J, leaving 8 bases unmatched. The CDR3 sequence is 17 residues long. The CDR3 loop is CASSMTSGDYLTDTQYF. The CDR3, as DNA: TGTGCCAGTAGTATGACTAGCGGGGACTATTTGACAGATACGCAGTATTTT.

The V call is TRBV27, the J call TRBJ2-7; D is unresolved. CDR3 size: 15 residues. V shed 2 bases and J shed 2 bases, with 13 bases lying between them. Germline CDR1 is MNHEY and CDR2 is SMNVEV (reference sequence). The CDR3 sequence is CASSLGPGPAYEQYF. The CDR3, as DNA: TGTGCCAGCAGTTTAGGCCCAGGACCTGCCTACGAGCAGTACTTC.

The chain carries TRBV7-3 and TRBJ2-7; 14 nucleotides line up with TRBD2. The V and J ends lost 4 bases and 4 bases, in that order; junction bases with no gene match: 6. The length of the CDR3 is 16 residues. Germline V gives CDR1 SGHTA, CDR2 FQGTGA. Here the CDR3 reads CASSSTGTSGGYEQYF. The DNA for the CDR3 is TGTGCCAGCAGCTCGACCGGGACTAGCGGGGGATACGAGCAGTACTTC. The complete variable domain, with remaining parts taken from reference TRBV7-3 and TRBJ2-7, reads GAGVSQTPSNKVTEKGKYVELRCDPISGHTALYWYRQSLGQGPEFLIYFQGTGAADDSGLPNDRFFAVRPEGSVSTLKIQRTERGDSAVYLCASSSTGTSGGYEQYFGPGTRLTVT.

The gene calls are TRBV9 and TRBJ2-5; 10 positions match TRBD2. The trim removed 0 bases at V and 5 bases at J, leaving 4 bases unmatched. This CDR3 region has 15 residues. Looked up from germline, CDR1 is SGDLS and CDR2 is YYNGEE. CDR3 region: CASSVESGRGETQYF. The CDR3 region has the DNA TGTGCCAGCAGCGTAGAGAGCGGGAGGGGCGAGACCCAGTACTTC.

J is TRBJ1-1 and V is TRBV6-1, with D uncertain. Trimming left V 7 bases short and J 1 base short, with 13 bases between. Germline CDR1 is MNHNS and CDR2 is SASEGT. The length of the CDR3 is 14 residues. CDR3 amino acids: CASTSGKPNTEAFF. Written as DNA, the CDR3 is TGTGCCAGCACCTCGGGCAAGCCGAACACTGAAGCTTTCTTT.

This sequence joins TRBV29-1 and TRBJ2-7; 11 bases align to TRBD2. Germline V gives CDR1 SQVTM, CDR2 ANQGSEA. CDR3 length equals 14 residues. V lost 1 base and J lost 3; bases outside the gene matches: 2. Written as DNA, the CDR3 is TGCAGCGTTGAAGGCGGGACTAGCGGCTACGAGCAGTACTTC. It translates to CSVEGGTSGYEQYF.

This chain's CDR3 is CASSVLAGGAYNEQFF. The CDR3 DNA sequence: TGTGCCAGCAGTGTATTAGCGGGAGGGGCCTACAATGAGCAGTTCTTC. This rearrangement joins TRBV27 to TRBJ2-1, with 11 bases that match TRBD2. Germline V gene data show CDR1 as MNHEY and CDR2 as SMNVEV (reference sequence). The CDR3 is 16 amino acids. J lost 2 bases, V lost 5 bases, and 5 bases had no gene match.

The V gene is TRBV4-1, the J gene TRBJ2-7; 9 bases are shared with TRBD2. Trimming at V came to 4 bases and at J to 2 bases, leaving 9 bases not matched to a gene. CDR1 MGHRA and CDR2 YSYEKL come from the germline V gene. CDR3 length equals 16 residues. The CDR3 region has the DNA TGCGCCAGCAGCCTCCGACTAGCGGAACCACCCTACGAGCAGTACTTC. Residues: CASSLRLAEPPYEQYF.

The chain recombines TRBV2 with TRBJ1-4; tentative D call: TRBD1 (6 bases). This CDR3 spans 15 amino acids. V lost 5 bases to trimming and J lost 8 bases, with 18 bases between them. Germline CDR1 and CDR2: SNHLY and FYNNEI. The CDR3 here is CASSHRAFQREKLFF. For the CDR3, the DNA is TGTGCCAGCAGTCACAGGGCCTTCCAGAGGGAAAAACTGTTTTTT.

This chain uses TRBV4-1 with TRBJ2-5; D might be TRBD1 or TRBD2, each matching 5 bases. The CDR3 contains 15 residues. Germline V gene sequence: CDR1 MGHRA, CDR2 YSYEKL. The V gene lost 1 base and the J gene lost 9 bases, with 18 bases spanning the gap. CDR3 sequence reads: CASSQGRSQGGPQYF. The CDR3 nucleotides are TGCGCCAGCAGCCAAGGGAGGAGCCAGGGCGGGCCCCAGTACTTC.

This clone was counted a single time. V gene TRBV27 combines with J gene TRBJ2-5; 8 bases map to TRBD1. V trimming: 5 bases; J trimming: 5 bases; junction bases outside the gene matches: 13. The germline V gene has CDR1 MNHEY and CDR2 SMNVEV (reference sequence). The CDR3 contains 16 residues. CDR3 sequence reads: CASSTRTGPLGETQYF. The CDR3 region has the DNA TGTGCCAGCAGTACCCGGACAGGGCCTCTGGGTGAGACCCAGTACTTC.

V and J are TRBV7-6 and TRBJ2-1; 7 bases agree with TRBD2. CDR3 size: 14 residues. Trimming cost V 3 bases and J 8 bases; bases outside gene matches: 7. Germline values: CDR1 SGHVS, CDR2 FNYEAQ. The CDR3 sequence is CASSFLVAGDEQFF. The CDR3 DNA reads TGTGCCAGCAGCTTTTTAGTGGCGGGGGATGAGCAGTTCTTC.

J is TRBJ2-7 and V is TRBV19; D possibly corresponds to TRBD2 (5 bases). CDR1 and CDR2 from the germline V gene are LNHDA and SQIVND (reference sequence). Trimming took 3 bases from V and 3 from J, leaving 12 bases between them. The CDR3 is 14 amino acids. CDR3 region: CASSIRGRVYEQYF. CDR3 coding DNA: TGTGCCAGTAGTATCCGGGGTAGAGTCTACGAGCAGTACTTC.

The CDR3 loop reads CASGSPRGRGYSYEQYF. The CDR3 DNA sequence: TGTGCCAGCGGGAGCCCCCGAGGGAGGGGATACTCCTACGAGCAGTACTTC. This rearrangement joins TRBV9 to TRBJ2-7; 7 positions match TRBD2. Germline V gene sequence: CDR1 SGDLS, CDR2 YYNGEE. The J segment lost 0 bases and the V segment lost 7 bases, leaving 16 bases of the junction unmatched. The CDR3 loop spans 17 amino acids.

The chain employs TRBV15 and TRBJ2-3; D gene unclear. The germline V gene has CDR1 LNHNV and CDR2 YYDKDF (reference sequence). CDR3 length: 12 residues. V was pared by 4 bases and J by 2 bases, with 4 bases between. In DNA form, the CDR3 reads TGTGCCACCAGCACTCTCACAGATACGCAGTATTTT. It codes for CATSTLTDTQYF.

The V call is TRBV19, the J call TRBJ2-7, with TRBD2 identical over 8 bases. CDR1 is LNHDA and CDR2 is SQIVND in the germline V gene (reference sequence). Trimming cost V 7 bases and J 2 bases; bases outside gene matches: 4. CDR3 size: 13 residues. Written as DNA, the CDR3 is TGTGCCAGTATGGGACTAGGGACCTACGAGCAGTACTTC. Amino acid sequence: CASMGLGTYEQYF.

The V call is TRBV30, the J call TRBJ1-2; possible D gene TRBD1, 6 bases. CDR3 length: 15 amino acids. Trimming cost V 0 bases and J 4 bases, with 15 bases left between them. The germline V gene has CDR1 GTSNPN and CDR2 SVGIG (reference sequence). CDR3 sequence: CAWSVVGGQTYGYTF. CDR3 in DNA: TGTGCCTGGAGTGTAGTCGGCGGACAGACCTATGGCTACACCTTC. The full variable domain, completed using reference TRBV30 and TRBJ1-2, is SQTIHQWPATLVQPVGSPLSLECTVEGTSNPNLYWYRQAAGRGLQLLFYSVGIGQISSEVPQNLSASRPQDRQFILSSKKLLLSDSGFYLCAWSVVGGQTYGYTFGSGTRLTVV.

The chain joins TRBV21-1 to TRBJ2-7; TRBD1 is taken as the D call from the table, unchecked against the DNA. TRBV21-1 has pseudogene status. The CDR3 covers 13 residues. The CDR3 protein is CASSQGFPYEQYF. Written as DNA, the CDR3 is TGTGCCAGCAGCCAGGGTTTTCCCTACGAGCAGTACTTC.